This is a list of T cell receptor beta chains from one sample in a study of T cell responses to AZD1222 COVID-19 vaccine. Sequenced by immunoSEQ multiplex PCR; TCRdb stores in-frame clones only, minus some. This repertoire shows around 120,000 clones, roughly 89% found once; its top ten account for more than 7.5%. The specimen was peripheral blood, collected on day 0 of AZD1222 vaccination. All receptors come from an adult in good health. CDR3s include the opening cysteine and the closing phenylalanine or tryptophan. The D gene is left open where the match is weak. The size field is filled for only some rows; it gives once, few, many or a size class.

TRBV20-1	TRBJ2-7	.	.	CSARPQWEQYF	TGCAGTGCTAGGCCCCAGTGGGAGCAGTACTTC
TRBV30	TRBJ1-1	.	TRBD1	CARQGWDTEAFF	TGTGCCAGACAGGGGTGGGACACTGAAGCTTTCTTT
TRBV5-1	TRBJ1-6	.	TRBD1	CASARDRDYSPLHF	TGCGCCAGCGCTAGGGACAGGGATTATTCACCCCTCCACTTT
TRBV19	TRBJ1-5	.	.	CASSIAHNQPQHF	TGTGCCAGTAGTATAGCCCACAATCAGCCCCAGCATTTT
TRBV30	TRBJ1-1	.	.	CAWTSDGRTEAFF	TGTGCCTGGACATCCGACGGTCGCACTGAAGCTTTCTTT
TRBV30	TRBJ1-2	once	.	CAWSTGNYGYTF	TGTGCCTGGAGCACAGGGAACTATGGCTACACCTTC
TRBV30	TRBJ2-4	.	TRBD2	CAWSVGLEGIQYF	TGTGCCTGGAGTGTGGGACTAGAGGGCATTCAGTACTTC
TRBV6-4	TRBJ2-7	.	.	CARPYVEQYF	TGTGCCAGACCATATGTCGAGCAGTACTTC
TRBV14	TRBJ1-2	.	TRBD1	CASSQSPRGGAYGYTF	TGTGCCAGCAGCCAATCTCCCAGGGGGGGGGCCTATGGCTACACCTTC
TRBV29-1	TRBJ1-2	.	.	CSVEGGYGINYGYTF	TGCAGCGTTGAAGGGGGGTACGGCATAAACTATGGCTACACCTTC
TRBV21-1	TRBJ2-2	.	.	CASSPKGEGYTGELFF	TGTGCCAGCAGCCCCAAGGGAGAGGGGTACACCGGGGAGCTGTTTTTT
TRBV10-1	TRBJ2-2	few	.	CASSDLLLGTGELFF	TGCGCCAGCAGTGACCTTCTTTTGGGCACCGGGGAGCTGTTTTTT
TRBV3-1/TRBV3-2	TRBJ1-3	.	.	CASSQGHDTGNTIYF	TGTGCCAGCAGCCAAGGGCATGATACTGGAAACACCATATATTTT
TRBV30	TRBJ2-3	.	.	CAYQDYLVGDTQYF	TGTGCCTACCAGGACTACCTCGTGGGGGATACGCAGTATTTT
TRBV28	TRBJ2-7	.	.	CASSLEDSYEQYF	TGTGCCAGCAGTTTGGAAGATTCCTACGAGCAGTACTTC
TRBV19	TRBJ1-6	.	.	CASRRIVNSPLHF	TGTGCCAGTAGAAGGATAGTCAATTCACCCCTCCACTTT
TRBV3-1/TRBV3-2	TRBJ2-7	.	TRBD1	CASSHGQGQKAYEQYF	TGTGCCAGCAGCCACGGACAGGGGCAAAAGGCCTACGAGCAGTACTTC
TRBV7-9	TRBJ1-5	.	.	CASSPGTGSNQPQHF	TGTGCCAGCAGCCCCGGGACGGGTAGCAATCAGCCCCAGCATTTT
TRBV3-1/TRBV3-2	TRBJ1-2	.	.	CASSHLGSPSYTF	TGTGCCAGCAGCCACTTGGGATCGCCTAGCTACACCTTC
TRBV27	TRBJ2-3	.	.	CASSTLTDTQYF	TGTGCCAGCAGTACTCTCACAGATACGCAGTATTTT
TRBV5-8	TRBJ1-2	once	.	CASSLGQRLNYGYTF	TGTGCCAGCAGCTTGGGACAGAGGCTTAACTATGGCTACACCTTC
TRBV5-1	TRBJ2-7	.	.	CASSLGDGGRYEQYF	TGCGCCAGCAGCTTGGGGGACGGAGGGCGCTACGAGCAGTACTTC
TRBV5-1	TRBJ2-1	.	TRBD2	CASSQLAHNEQFF	TGCGCCAGCAGCCAACTAGCGCACAATGAGCAGTTCTTC
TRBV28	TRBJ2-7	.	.	CASSFLGAEYEQYF	TGTGCCAGCAGTTTCTTGGGGGCAGAGTACGAGCAGTACTTC
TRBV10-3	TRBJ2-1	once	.	CAISEDRLNEQFF	TGTGCCATCAGTGAGGACAGGCTCAATGAGCAGTTCTTC
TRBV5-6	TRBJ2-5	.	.	CASSLSRTAETQYF	TGTGCCAGCAGCTTGTCGCGGACAGCAGAGACCCAGTACTTC
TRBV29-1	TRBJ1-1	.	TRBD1	CSGFRGRMNTEAFF	TGCAGCGGATTCAGGGGGCGGATGAACACTGAAGCTTTCTTT
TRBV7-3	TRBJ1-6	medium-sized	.	CASSLMSDSPLHF	TGTGCCAGCAGCTTAATGAGTGATTCACCCCTCCACTTT
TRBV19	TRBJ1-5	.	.	CASTGRVVPNQPQHF	TGTGCCAGCACCGGGAGGGTGGTCCCCAATCAGCCCCAGCATTTT
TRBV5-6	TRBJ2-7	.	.	CASSLLPDYEQYF	TGTGCCAGCAGCTTGCTACCAGACTACGAGCAGTACTTC
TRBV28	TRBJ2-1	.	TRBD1	CASKSGGTGYNEQFF	TGTGCCAGCAAGTCCGGAGGGACAGGGTACAATGAGCAGTTCTTC
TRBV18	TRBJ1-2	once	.	CASSSGGEGYTF	TGTGCCAGCTCGTCGGGGGGAGAGGGCTACACCTTC
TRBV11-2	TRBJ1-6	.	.	CASSVGWGSPLHF	TGTGCCAGCAGCGTCGGCTGGGGGTCACCCCTCCACTTT
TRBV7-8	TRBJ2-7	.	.	CASSFDRTYEQYF	TGTGCCAGCAGCTTTGACAGGACCTACGAGCAGTACTTC
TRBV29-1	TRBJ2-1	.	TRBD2	CSGRTSEGSYNEQFF	TGCAGCGGGAGGACTAGCGAGGGAAGCTACAATGAGCAGTTCTTC
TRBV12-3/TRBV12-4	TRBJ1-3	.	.	CASSSRGGNTIYF	TGTGCCAGCAGTTCTCGGGGGGGAAACACCATATATTTT
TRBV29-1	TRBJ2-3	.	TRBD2	CSVGTSGTDTQYF	TGCAGCGTTGGGACTAGCGGAACAGATACGCAGTATTTT
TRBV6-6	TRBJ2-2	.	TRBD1	CASRPGGPGELFF	TGTGCCAGCAGACCAGGGGGCCCCGGGGAGCTGTTTTTT
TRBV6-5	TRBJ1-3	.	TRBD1	CASSRQGNSGNTIYF	TGTGCCAGCAGTCGACAGGGAAACTCTGGAAACACCATATATTTT
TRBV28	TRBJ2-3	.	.	CAGQSGGTDTQYF	TGTGCCGGCCAATCCGGGGGCACAGATACGCAGTATTTT
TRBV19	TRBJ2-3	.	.	CASRARTVSTDTQYF	TGTGCCAGTCGAGCTAGGACAGTTAGCACAGATACGCAGTATTTT
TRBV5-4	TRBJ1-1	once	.	CASSLGNNPGTEAFF	TGTGCCAGCAGTTTGGGGAACAACCCCGGGACTGAAGCTTTCTTT
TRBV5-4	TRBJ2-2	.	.	CASSLGPGELFF	TGTGCCAGCAGCTTGGGCCCTGGGGAGCTGTTTTTT
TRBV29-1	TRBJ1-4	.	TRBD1	CSVSGGEANEKLFF	TGCAGCGTCTCAGGGGGGGAAGCTAATGAAAAACTGTTTTTT
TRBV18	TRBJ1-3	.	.	CASSPPSGGSGNTIYF	TGTGCCAGCTCACCACCTTCCGGGGGGTCAGGAAACACCATATATTTT
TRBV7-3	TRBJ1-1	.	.	CASSLGGMNTEAFF	TGTGCCAGCAGCTTGGGCGGAATGAACACTGAAGCTTTCTTT
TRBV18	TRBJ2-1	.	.	CASSLLDSEQFF	TGTGCCAGCTCACTCCTCGACAGTGAGCAGTTCTTC
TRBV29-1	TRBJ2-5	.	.	CSGTAYQETQYF	TGCAGCGGGACAGCCTACCAAGAGACCCAGTACTTC
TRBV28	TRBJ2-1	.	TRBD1	CASSPAGTGNNEQFF	TGTGCCAGCAGTCCCGCCGGGACAGGGAACAATGAGCAGTTCTTC
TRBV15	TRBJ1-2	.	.	CATSGSGASNYGYTF	TGTGCCACCAGCGGCTCAGGGGCTTCTAACTATGGCTACACCTTC
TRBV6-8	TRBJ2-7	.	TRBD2	CASSYSRASGAPSYEQYF	TGTGCCAGCAGTTACTCGCGGGCTAGCGGGGCCCCCTCTTACGAGCAGTACTTC
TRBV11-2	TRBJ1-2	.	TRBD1	CASSSSGTGSYGYTF	TGTGCCAGCAGCTCCTCCGGGACAGGGTCCTATGGCTACACCTTC
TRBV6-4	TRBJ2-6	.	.	CASSPLGGLSGANVLTF	TGTGCCAGCAGTCCCCTGGGCGGGCTCTCTGGGGCCAACGTCCTGACTTTC
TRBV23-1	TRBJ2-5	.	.	CASSQSRSVSGGFQETQYF	TGCGCCAGCAGTCAAAGTCGGTCGGTTAGCGGTGGATTCCAAGAGACCCAGTACTTC
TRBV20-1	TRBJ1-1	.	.	CSASSGGNTEAFF	TGCAGTGCTAGTTCGGGGGGGAACACTGAAGCTTTCTTT
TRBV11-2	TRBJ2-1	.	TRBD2	CASSTGLAGVEQFF	TGTGCCAGCAGCACTGGACTAGCGGGGGTTGAGCAGTTCTTC
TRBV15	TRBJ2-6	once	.	CATSRAGQTLDVLTF	TGTGCCACCAGCAGAGCCGGACAGACTCTCGACGTCCTGACTTTC